This T cell receptor (beta chain) was profiled in a study of tumor and adjacent non-tumor tissue in lung cancer. About the study: Patients comprised 12 adenocarcinoma, a couple of squamous cell carcinoma and 1 small cell lung cancer.

The library came from three nested PCR rounds adapted from ARM-PCR protocols. TCRdb used MiXCR to reprocess the multiplex PCR reads, holding one entry per CDR3 protein. The sample has tens of thousands of distinct CDR3 sequences, more than 55% seen once. V dropped 4 bases and J dropped 6; count of bases not matched to a gene: 9. The CDR3 is 13 residues long. Germline V gene data show CDR1 as SQVTM and CDR2 as ANQGSEA. The template was RNA from unsorted bulk tissue. The normal lung tissue was taken more than 3 cm from the tumor edge. This clonotype has at least ten counts. Sequenced sample: distant non-tumor lung tissue. The gene calls are TRBV29-1 and TRBJ2-7; TRBD2 matches at 7 bases. The clonotype comes from a man between 65 and 80 years old with non-small cell lung cancer. The CDR3 spells CSVGREARGEQYF. CDR3 bases: TGCAGCGTTGGACGGGAGGCTCGGGGCGAGCAGTACTTC.